This T cell receptor beta chain was profiled in a study of CD8 T cells in Susac syndrome. Random-hexamer reverse transcription was applied to about 0.5 to 1 ug RNA. MiXCR, applied by TCRdb to the immunoSEQ multiplex PCR reads, yields one record per CDR3 protein. The profile shows about 430,000 distinct CDR3 sequences, approximately 85% of them singletons. In blood CD8+ and CD4+ T cells, TCR beta underwent sequencing. The multiple sclerosis controls were treatment-naive patients with relapsing-remitting disease that was stable or active. Between the trimmed V and J ends, which lost 6 bases and 6 bases, there was a span of 22 bases. This CDR3 comprises 16 residues. The germline V gene encodes CDR1 MDHEN and CDR2 SYDVKM.

This sequence joins TRBV28 and TRBJ2-3; D unresolved. The sequenced sample consisted of CD8+ T cells from PBMCs. The sequence derives from a human donor with multiple sclerosis. CDR3 loop: CASSRPELLKVDTQYF. The CDR3 DNA reads TGTGCCAGCAGCCGACCGGAGCTCCTGAAAGTGGATACGCAGTATTTT.